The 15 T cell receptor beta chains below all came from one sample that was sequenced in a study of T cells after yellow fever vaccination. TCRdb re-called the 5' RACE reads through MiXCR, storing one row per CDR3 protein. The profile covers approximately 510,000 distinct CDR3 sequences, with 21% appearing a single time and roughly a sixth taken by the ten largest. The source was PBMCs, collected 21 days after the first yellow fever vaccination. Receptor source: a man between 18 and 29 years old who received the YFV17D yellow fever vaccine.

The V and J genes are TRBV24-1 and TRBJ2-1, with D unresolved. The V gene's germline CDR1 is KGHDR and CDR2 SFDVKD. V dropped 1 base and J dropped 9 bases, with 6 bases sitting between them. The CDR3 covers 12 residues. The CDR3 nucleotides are TGTGCCACCAGTGATTTATATGGTGAGCAGTTCTTC. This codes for CATSDLYGEQFF.

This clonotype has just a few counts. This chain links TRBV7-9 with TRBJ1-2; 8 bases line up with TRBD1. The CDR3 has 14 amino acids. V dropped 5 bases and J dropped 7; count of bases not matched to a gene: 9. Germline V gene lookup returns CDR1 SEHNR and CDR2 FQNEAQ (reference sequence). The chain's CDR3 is CASSPTLTGGGYTF. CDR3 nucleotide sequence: TGTGCCAGCAGCCCCACGCTAACAGGGGGTGGCTACACCTTC.

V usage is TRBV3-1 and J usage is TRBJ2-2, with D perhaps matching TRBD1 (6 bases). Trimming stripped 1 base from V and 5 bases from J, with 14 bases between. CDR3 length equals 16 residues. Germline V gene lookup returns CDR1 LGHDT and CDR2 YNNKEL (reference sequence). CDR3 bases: TGTGCCAGCAGCCAAGCCCGGCAAAGGGGGACCGGGGAGCTGTTTTTT. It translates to CASSQARQRGTGELFF.

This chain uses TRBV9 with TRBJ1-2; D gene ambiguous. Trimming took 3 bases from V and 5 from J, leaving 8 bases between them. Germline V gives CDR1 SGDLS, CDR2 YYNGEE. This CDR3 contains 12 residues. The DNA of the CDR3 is TGTGCCAGCAGCGCCGAAGGTTATGGCTACACCTTC. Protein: CASSAEGYGYTF. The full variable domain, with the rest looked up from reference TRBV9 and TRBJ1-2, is DSGVTQTPKHLITATGQRVTLRCSPRSGDLSVYWYQQSLDQGLQFLIQYYNGEERAKGNILERFSAQQFPDLHSELNLSSLELGDSALYFCASSAEGYGYTFGSGTRLTVV.

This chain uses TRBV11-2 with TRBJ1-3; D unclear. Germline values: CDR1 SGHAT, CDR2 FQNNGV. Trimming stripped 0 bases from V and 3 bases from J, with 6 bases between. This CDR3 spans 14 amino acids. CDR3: CASSLDRVGNTIYF. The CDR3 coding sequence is TGTGCCAGCAGCTTAGACCGTGTTGGAAACACCATATATTTT.

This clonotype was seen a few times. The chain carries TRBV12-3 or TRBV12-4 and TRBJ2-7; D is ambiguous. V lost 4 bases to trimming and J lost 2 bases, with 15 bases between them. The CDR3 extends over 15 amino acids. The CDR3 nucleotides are TGTGCCAGCAGTTCCGATCGGAGTTGGACCTACGAGCAGTACTTC. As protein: CASSSDRSWTYEQYF.

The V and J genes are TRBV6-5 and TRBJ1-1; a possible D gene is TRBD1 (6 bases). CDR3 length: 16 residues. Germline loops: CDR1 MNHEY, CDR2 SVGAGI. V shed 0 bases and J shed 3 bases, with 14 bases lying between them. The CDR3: CASSYSKGGAHTEAFF. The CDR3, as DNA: TGTGCCAGCAGTTACTCAAAGGGGGGGGCCCACACTGAAGCTTTCTTT.

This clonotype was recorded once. CDR3 sequence (DNA): TGTGCCAGCAGTCACGGGGGGGCTACCTACGAGCAGTACTTC. Protein sequence: CASSHGGATYEQYF. This chain joins TRBV6-5 and TRBJ2-7; 8 positions agree with TRBD2. This CDR3 has 14 amino acids. Germline-derived CDR1 and CDR2 are MNHEY and SVGAGI. V lost 5 bases, J lost 2 bases, and 5 bases stayed unmatched.

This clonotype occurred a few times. The CDR3 DNA sequence: TGCGCCAGCAGCCAAGATCGGGAAAACACCATATATTTT. This encodes CASSQDRENTIYF. The chain is built from TRBV4-1 and TRBJ1-3; D gene ambiguous. This CDR3 region has 13 residues. Germline V gives CDR1 MGHRA, CDR2 YSYEKL. V lost 0 bases and J lost 6, with 6 bases in between.

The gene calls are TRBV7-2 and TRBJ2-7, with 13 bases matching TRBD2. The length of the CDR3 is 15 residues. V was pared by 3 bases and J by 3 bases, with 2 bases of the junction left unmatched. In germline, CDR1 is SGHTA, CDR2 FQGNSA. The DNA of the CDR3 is TGTGCCAGCAGCTTCACTAGCGGGGGGGACTACGAGCAGTACTTC. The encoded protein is CASSFTSGGDYEQYF.

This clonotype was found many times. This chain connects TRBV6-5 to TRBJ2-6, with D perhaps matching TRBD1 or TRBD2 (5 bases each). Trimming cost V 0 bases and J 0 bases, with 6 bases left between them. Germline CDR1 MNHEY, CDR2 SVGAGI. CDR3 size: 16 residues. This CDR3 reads CASSYSGDSGANVLTF. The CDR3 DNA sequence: TGTGCCAGCAGTTACTCGGGGGACTCTGGGGCCAACGTCCTGACTTTC.

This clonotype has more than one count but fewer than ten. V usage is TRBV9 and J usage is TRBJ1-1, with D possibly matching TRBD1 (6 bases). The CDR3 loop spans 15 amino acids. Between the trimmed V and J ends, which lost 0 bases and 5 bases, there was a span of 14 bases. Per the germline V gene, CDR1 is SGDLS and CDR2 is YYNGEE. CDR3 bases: TGTGCCAGCAGCGTAGTGGGGGGCGCGGGTACTGAAGCTTTCTTT. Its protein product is CASSVVGGAGTEAFF.

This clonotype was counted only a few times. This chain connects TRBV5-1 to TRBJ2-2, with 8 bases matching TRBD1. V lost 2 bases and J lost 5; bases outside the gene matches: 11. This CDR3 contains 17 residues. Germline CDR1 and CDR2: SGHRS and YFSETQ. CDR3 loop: CASSFRLGQGATGELFF. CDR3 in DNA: TGCGCCAGCAGCTTCCGTCTCGGACAGGGCGCAACCGGGGAGCTGTTTTTT. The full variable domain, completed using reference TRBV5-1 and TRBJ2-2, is KAGVTQTPRYLIKTRGQQVTLSCSPISGHRSVSWYQQTPGQGLQFLFEYFSETQRNKGNFPGRFSGRQFSNSRSEMNVSTLELGDSALYLCASSFRLGQGATGELFFGEGSRLTVL.

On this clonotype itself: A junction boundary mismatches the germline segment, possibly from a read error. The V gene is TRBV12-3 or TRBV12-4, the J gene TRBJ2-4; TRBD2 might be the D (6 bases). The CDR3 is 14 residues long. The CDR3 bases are TGTGCCACCAGTTTAAGGGGAGGTAAAGACATTCAGTACTTC. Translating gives CATSLRGGKDIQYF.

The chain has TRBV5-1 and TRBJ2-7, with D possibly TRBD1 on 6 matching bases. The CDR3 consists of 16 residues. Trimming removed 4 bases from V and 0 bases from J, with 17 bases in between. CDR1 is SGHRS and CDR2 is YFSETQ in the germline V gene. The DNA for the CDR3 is TGCGCCAGCAGCCGACCGGGACAACGGAACTCCTACGAGCAGTACTTC. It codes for CASSRPGQRNSYEQYF.